The sequence of this T cell receptor beta chain was determined in a study of blood T cell repertoires in COVID-19. Study in general: From the United States, Italy and Spain came samples of acute and convalescent COVID-19.

Method: immunoSEQ multiplex PCR; TCRdb's copy keeps in-frame clones and lacks some. The table records approximately 350,000 clones, roughly 87% of them present only once. Participants came from about two dozen US areas, aged about 18 to 89 years. All recovered Cohort 3 donors got two negative PCRs, got clearance, or saw symptom resolution. The V segment lost 3 bases and the J segment 14 bases; nucleotides outside the gene matches: 13. The germline gives CDR1 ENHRY, CDR2 SYGVKD. CDR3 size: 15 residues. This clone was observed once. V is TRBV10-3 and J is TRBJ1-2, with 12 bases aligning to TRBD1. The sequenced sample consisted of PBMCs or T cells enriched from blood (not recorded which). This TCR came from a woman aged 25 to 39 who had recovered from COVID-19. The CDR3 bases are TGTGCCATCAGTGACCCTGGGACAGGGGGCTCCCTGAGGACCTTC. This gives the protein CAISDPGTGGSLRTF.